Listed below are T cell receptor beta chains from one sample, sequenced in a study of vaccination effects on CD4 cells after COVID-19. Here immunoSEQ multiplex PCR was the method, and the copy in TCRdb shows in-frame clones only, minus some. The sample yields about 13,000 clones, around 75% seen once. Antigens for these TCRs are unknown. The sequenced sample was CD4+ T cells from PBMCs cultured with HCoV-NL63 spike peptides, obtained after COVID-19 vaccination. These receptors all stem from a human donor who had a prior SARS-CoV-2 infection. Both conserved end residues are part of each CDR3. The D gene is left open where the match is weak. The size entry is marked missing in some rows and otherwise reads once, few, many or a size class.

d_gene | j_gene | v_gene | abundance | CDR3aa | CDR3nt
. | TRBJ2-3 | TRBV20-1 | once | CSASLTRDTQYF | TGCAGTGCTAGTCTTACAAGGGATACGCAGTATTTT
. | TRBJ1-2 | TRBV19 | few | CASKVDGSSGNGYTF | TGTGCCAGCAAGGTAGACGGGAGCTCCGGTAATGGCTACACCTTC
TRBD1 | TRBJ1-5 | TRBV19 | few | CASSRQGGGQPQHF | TGTGCCAGTAGTCGACAGGGAGGCGGTCAGCCCCAGCATTTT
. | TRBJ1-4 | TRBV6-1 | . | CASSEVIFSGSEKLFF | TGTGCCAGCAGTGAAGTTATATTCTCGGGTAGTGAAAAACTGTTTTTT
. | TRBJ2-7 | TRBV2 | . | CASSRAYEQYF | TGTGCCAGCAGCAGAGCGTACGAGCAGTACTTC
TRBD1 | TRBJ1-2 | TRBV5-1 | . | CASSFDRTGVTF | TGCGCCAGCAGCTTTGATAGGACAGGGGTCACCTTC
. | TRBJ2-5 | TRBV9 | once | CASSVEGYGETQYF | TGTGCCAGCAGCGTCGAGGGATATGGTGAGACCCAGTACTTC
. | TRBJ2-2 | TRBV7-2 | once | CASSRVYTGELFF | TGTGCCAGCAGTCGGGTTTACACCGGGGAGCTGTTTTTT
. | TRBJ1-1 | TRBV19 | few | CASSLTPQLTPEAFF | TGTGCCAGTAGTCTTACGCCTCAGCTGACCCCTGAAGCTTTCTTT
. | TRBJ2-7 | TRBV14 | . | CASSQRTSPSYSYEQYF | TGTGCCAGCAGCCAACGGACAAGTCCTTCTTACTCCTACGAGCAGTACTTC
TRBD2 | TRBJ2-1 | TRBV4-3 | once | CASSQAVGTSGRRGHEQFF | TGCGCCAGCAGCCAAGCGGTGGGGACTAGCGGGAGAAGGGGACATGAGCAGTTCTTC
. | TRBJ1-3 | TRBV5-5 | . | CASSFLMGDTRSGNTIYF | TGTGCCAGCAGCTTCTTAATGGGGGACACCCGCTCTGGAAACACCATATATTTT
. | TRBJ1-5 | TRBV30 | . | CAWSVGPGYQGNQPQHF | TGTGCCTGGAGTGTAGGCCCGGGCTACCAGGGCAATCAGCCCCAGCATTTT
. | TRBJ2-5 | TRBV7-3 | . | CASSLSLGETQYF | TGTGCCAGCAGCTTAAGCCTGGGAGAGACCCAGTACTTC
. | TRBJ2-5 | TRBV6-5 | . | CASSRMRETQYF | TGTGCCAGCAGTCGGATGCGAGAGACCCAGTACTTC
TRBD1 | TRBJ2-3 | TRBV7-8 | . | CASSKWPRDRGTREDTQYF | TGTGCCAGCAGTAAATGGCCCCGGGACAGGGGAACGCGGGAAGATACGCAGTATTTT
. | TRBJ2-2 | TRBV2 | few | CASRLGNTGELFF | TGTGCCAGCAGGCTAGGAAACACCGGGGAGCTGTTTTTT
TRBD2 | TRBJ2-1 | TRBV25-1 | . | CASSLAGELGEQFF | TGTGCCAGTTCCCTAGCGGGGGAGTTGGGTGAGCAGTTCTTC
. | TRBJ2-7 | TRBV19 | . | CASSIRGALSEQYF | TGTGCCAGTAGTATTAGGGGGGCGCTGTCCGAGCAGTACTTC
TRBD2 | TRBJ2-5 | TRBV12-5 | . | CASATAGGGETQYF | TGTGCTAGCGCTACAGCGGGAGGGGGGGAGACCCAGTACTTC
. | TRBJ2-7 | TRBV14 | . | CASSQSNGIVDEQYF | TGTGCCAGCAGCCAATCTAACGGGATAGTCGACGAGCAGTACTTC
TRBD1 | TRBJ2-1 | TRBV19 | . | CASTRQGAQYNEQFF | TGTGCCAGTACTAGACAGGGGGCGCAGTACAATGAGCAGTTCTTC
TRBD1 | TRBJ2-3 | TRBV18 | . | CASSPRTGSTDTQYF | TGTGCCAGCTCACCGAGGACAGGTTCTACAGATACGCAGTATTTT
TRBD1 | TRBJ1-5 | TRBV2 | . | CASNRGPINQPQHF | TGTGCCAGTAACAGGGGGCCTATCAATCAGCCCCAGCATTTT
. | TRBJ2-7 | TRBV18 | . | CASSPLPSYEQYF | TGTGCCAGCTCACCACTGCCTTCCTACGAGCAGTACTTC
. | TRBJ2-3 | TRBV5-4 | . | CASSSHMDTQYF | TGTGCCAGCAGCTCGCACATGGATACGCAGTATTTT
TRBD2 | TRBJ2-7 | TRBV5-6 | . | CASSFVLGGFEQYF | TGTGCCAGCAGCTTTGTTCTGGGGGGGTTCGAGCAGTACTTC
. | TRBJ2-2 | TRBV2 | few | CASSYTGELFF | TGTGCCAGCAGCTACACCGGGGAGCTGTTTTTT
. | TRBJ1-4 | TRBV11-2 | . | CASSSNVGAGEKLFF | TGTGCCAGCAGCTCCAACGTGGGGGCTGGTGAAAAACTGTTTTTT
. | TRBJ1-2 | TRBV2 | . | CASKVVTRGDNYGYTF | TGTGCCAGCAAGGTAGTCACACGGGGTGATAACTATGGCTACACCTTC
TRBD1 | TRBJ2-3 | TRBV5-1 | . | CASSIYRGGDTQYF | TGCGCCAGCAGCATATACAGGGGTGGAGATACGCAGTATTTT
. | TRBJ1-5 | TRBV19 | . | CASSVDRNQPQHF | TGTGCCAGTAGTGTCGACAGAAATCAGCCCCAGCATTTT
. | TRBJ1-3 | TRBV14 | . | CASSQVRGTQLVSGNTIYF | TGTGCCAGCAGCCAAGTACGCGGGACGCAGCTAGTATCTGGAAACACCATATATTTT
TRBD1 | TRBJ1-5 | TRBV9 | few | CASSPSTGSSNQPQHF | TGTGCCAGCAGCCCGTCGACAGGGAGTAGCAATCAGCCCCAGCATTTT
. | TRBJ1-3 | TRBV12-3/TRBV12-4 | . | CASSSDRNTIYF | TGTGCCAGCAGTTCCGACCGAAACACCATATATTTT
. | TRBJ1-6 | TRBV6-5 | . | CASTTQGLDNSPLHF | TGTGCCAGTACTACGCAGGGTTTGGATAATTCACCCCTCCACTTT
TRBD1 | TRBJ1-1 | TRBV10-3 | . | CAISGSQGAEDGATF | TGTGCCATCAGTGGGTCACAGGGGGCGGAAGATGGGGCTACCTTT
. | TRBJ2-6 | TRBV28 | . | CASRTITGLSGANVLTF | TGTGCCAGCAGAACAATTACAGGGCTCTCTGGGGCCAACGTCCTGACTTTC
. | TRBJ2-1 | TRBV5-1 | once | CASSFMDEQFF | TGCGCCAGCAGCTTCATGGATGAGCAGTTCTTC
. | TRBJ2-7 | TRBV2 | few | CASRGPRARYEQYF | TGTGCCAGCAGGGGACCAAGGGCCCGCTACGAGCAGTACTTC
TRBD2 | TRBJ2-2 | TRBV10-3 | . | CATGGLAGVNTGELFF | TGTGCCACCGGCGGACTAGCGGGAGTCAACACCGGGGAGCTGTTTTTT
. | TRBJ2-7 | TRBV7-2 | few | CASSTRGGGGLNYEQYF | TGTGCCAGCAGCACCCGAGGCGGCGGGGGCCTGAACTACGAGCAGTACTTC
. | TRBJ2-1 | TRBV7-2 | once | CASSSTRQAPNEQFF | TGTGCCAGCAGCTCAACACGACAAGCCCCCAATGAGCAGTTCTTC
TRBD2 | TRBJ2-1 | TRBV20-1 | . | CSASKLAGGGSEQFF | TGCAGTGCTAGTAAGCTAGCGGGAGGGGGGAGCGAGCAGTTCTTC
TRBD1 | TRBJ1-5 | TRBV27 | . | CASSRSGGTQPQHF | TGTGCCAGCAGTAGATCAGGGGGGACTCAGCCCCAGCATTTT